These T cell receptor beta chains were read from a single sample in a study of cytomegalovirus exposure and HLA in healthy donors. Some clones are missing from TCRdb's copy, which holds only in-frame ones; the method was immunoSEQ multiplex PCR. Found here are some 150,000 clones, roughly 87% of them singletons; the top ten hold roughly 4.3%. The sequenced sample consisted of PBMCs. The receptors here all came from a man in his late teens or twenties in good health and CMV-seropositive. Both conserved end residues are part of each CDR3. D genes are given only for firm matches. The listing skips clone size in some rows; elsewhere it reads once, few, many or a size class.

TRBD1	TRBV27	TRBJ1-2	.	CASSRGQGYGYTF	TGTGCCAGCAGCCGGGGACAGGGATATGGCTACACCTTC
.	TRBV6-5	TRBJ2-2	.	CASTPTGANTGELFF	TGTGCCAGCACCCCAACGGGGGCGAACACCGGGGAGCTGTTTTTT
.	TRBV7-6	TRBJ1-6	few	CASSLVGSSYNSPLHF	TGTGCCAGCAGCTTAGTAGGGAGCTCCTATAATTCACCCCTCCACTTT
.	TRBV7-6	TRBJ2-1	.	CASTTPPNEQFF	TGTGCCAGCACCACTCCGCCCAATGAGCAGTTCTTC
.	TRBV27	TRBJ1-2	.	CASSLSTGPLTYGYTF	TGTGCCAGCAGTTTATCCACAGGCCCCCTTACCTATGGCTACACCTTC
TRBD1	TRBV10-3	TRBJ1-2	few	CAIRPGTGNGYTF	TGTGCCATCAGGCCCGGGACAGGGAATGGCTACACCTTC
TRBD2	TRBV14	TRBJ2-3	.	CASSHLAGGGDTQYF	TGTGCCAGCAGCCATCTAGCGGGAGGTGGAGATACGCAGTATTTT
.	TRBV28	TRBJ1-6	.	CASSSQTASSPLHF	TGTGCCAGCAGTTCTCAGACGGCTAGTTCACCCCTCCACTTT
TRBD1	TRBV7-3	TRBJ2-7	.	CASSQSRTGVNEQYF	TGTGCCAGCAGCCAAAGCCGGACAGGGGTCAACGAGCAGTACTTC
.	TRBV6-1	TRBJ1-1	.	CATTPPQGRIRAFF	TGTGCCACTACACCCCCACAAGGCCGGATCAGGGCTTTCTTT
TRBD2	TRBV27	TRBJ2-1	.	CASSLAGEANEQFF	TGTGCCAGCAGTCTAGCGGGAGAGGCGAATGAGCAGTTCTTC